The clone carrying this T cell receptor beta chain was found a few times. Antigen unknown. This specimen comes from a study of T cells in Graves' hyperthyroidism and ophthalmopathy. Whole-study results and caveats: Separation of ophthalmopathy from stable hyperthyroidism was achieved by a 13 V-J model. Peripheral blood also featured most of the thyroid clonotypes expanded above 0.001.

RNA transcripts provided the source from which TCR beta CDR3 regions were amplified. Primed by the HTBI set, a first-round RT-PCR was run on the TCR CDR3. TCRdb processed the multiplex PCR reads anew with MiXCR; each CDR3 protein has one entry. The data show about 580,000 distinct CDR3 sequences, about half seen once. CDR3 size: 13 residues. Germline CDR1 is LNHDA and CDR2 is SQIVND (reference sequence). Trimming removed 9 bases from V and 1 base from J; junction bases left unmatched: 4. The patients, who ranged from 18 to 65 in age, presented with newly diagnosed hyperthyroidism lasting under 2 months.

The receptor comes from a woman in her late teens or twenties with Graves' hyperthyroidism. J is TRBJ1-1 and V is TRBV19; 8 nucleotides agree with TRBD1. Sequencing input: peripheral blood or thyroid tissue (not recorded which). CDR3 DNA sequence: TGTGCCAGGTTACAGGGGGAGAACACTGAAGCTTTCTTT. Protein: CARLQGENTEAFF.